Listed below are T cell receptor beta chains from one sample, sequenced in a study of T-cell memory formation after mild COVID-19. TCRdb re-analysed the 5' RACE reads in MiXCR, keeping a single row per CDR3 protein. The data show 75,000 to 90,000 distinct CDR3 sequences, with approximately 14% seen just once and around 31% held by the top ten. The sample was PBMCs or a T cell subset sorted from them (not recorded which). All receptors come from an adult woman who had mild COVID-19 (a few samples of this study predate the infection). Cell type and time point are not known. Each CDR3 is given with its conserved first and last residue. A D gene is named only where the DNA matches it firmly. Size values are once, few and many counts, or a class for expanded clones, and some rows have none.

TRBD1 | 15 | . | TRBJ1-2 | TRBV7-9 | CASSIQGVDNYGYTF | TGTGCCAGCAGCATACAGGGGGTAGATAACTATGGCTACACCTTC
TRBD1 | 16 | . | TRBJ1-4 | TRBV4-1 | CASSQPPDRTNEKLFF | TGCGCCAGCAGCCAGCCCCCGGACAGGACTAATGAAAAACTGTTTTTT
. | 13 | . | TRBJ1-1 | TRBV24-1 | CATVGGPNTEAFF | TGTGCCACCGTGGGGGGACCGAACACTGAAGCTTTCTTT
TRBD1 | 15 | few | TRBJ2-7 | TRBV27 | CASSLSGQGFYEQYF | TGTGCCAGCAGTTTATCCGGACAGGGATTCTACGAGCAGTACTTC
. | 15 | . | TRBJ2-3 | TRBV12-3/TRBV12-4 | CASTLGIQRTDTQYF | TGTGCCAGCACCTTGGGGATCCAACGGACAGATACGCAGTATTTT
TRBD1 | 14 | medium-sized | TRBJ1-5 | TRBV7-8 | CASSPGQGNQPQHF | TGTGCCAGCAGCCCGGGACAGGGCAATCAGCCCCAGCATTTT
. | 13 | . | TRBJ2-3 | TRBV20-1 | CSARDSTTDTQYF | TGCAGTGCTAGGGACTCTACCACAGATACGCAGTATTTT
. | 15 | . | TRBJ1-1 | TRBV4-3 | CASSQVLTDPTEAFF | TGCGCCAGCAGCCAAGTCCTCACAGACCCCACTGAAGCTTTCTTT
TRBD2 | 15 | . | TRBJ2-5 | TRBV3-1 | CASSPLAGVGETQYF | TGTGCCAGCAGCCCACTAGCGGGGGTCGGGGAGACCCAGTACTTC
. | 14 | few | TRBJ2-2 | TRBV12-3/TRBV12-4 | CACMGPGNTGELFF | TGTGCCTGTATGGGACCGGGGAACACCGGGGAGCTGTTTTTT
. | 12 | . | TRBJ2-3 | TRBV2 | CASISEPDTQYF | TGTGCCAGCATTTCCGAGCCAGATACGCAGTATTTT
. | 16 | few | TRBJ1-1 | TRBV6-5 | CASSYSDYAQNTEAFF | TGTGCCAGCAGTTACTCGGACTATGCCCAGAACACTGAAGCTTTCTTT
. | 17 | . | TRBJ1-5 | TRBV2 | CASSEERVQQIMQPQHF | TGTGCCAGCAGTGAAGAGAGGGTACAGCAGATAATGCAGCCCCAGCATTTT
. | 14 | . | TRBJ2-5 | TRBV12-3/TRBV12-4 | CASSFSWGKETQYF | TGTGCCAGCAGTTTTTCGTGGGGGAAAGAGACCCAGTACTTC
. | 17 | . | TRBJ2-2 | TRBV3-1 | CASSQDLGVVGTGELFF | TGTGCCAGCAGCCAAGATCTGGGGGTAGTAGGCACCGGGGAGCTGTTTTTT
. | 13 | few | TRBJ1-1 | TRBV7-8 | CASCALTGAEAFF | TGTGCCAGCTGTGCGCTGACGGGGGCTGAAGCTTTCTTT
TRBD1 | 15 | . | TRBJ2-7 | TRBV28 | CASRTGTGINDEQYF | TGTGCCAGCAGAACCGGGACAGGGATTAACGACGAGCAGTACTTC
. | 14 | . | TRBJ2-3 | TRBV11-2 | CASSPRPAGDTQYF | TGTGCCAGCAGCCCGCGACCGGCGGGAGATACGCAGTATTTT
. | 13 | few | TRBJ1-1 | TRBV20-1 | CSAIGTVNTEAFF | TGCAGTGCTATAGGAACCGTGAACACTGAAGCTTTCTTT
TRBD2 | 16 | . | TRBJ2-3 | TRBV18 | CASSPRDYPRRDTQYF | TGTGCCAGCTCACCACGGGACTACCCGAGGAGGGATACGCAGTATTTT
. | 14 | . | TRBJ2-1 | TRBV7-6 | CASSLLGGPGEQFF | TGTGCCAGCAGCTTACTAGGGGGGCCGGGTGAGCAGTTCTTC
TRBD1 | 16 | few | TRBJ2-1 | TRBV6-4 | CASSGRPGQDYNEQFF | TGTGCCAGCAGTGGCAGGCCGGGACAGGACTACAATGAGCAGTTCTTC
. | 13 | few | TRBJ2-5 | TRBV5-6 | CASSLQALETQYF | TGTGCCAGCAGCTTGCAAGCGTTGGAGACCCAGTACTTC
. | 17 | . | TRBJ2-1 | TRBV24-1 | CATSDWEGDRLHNEQFF | TGTGCCACCAGTGATTGGGAAGGAGACAGGCTTCACAATGAGCAGTTCTTC
. | 14 | . | TRBJ1-1 | TRBV4-1 | CASSPRTDNTEAFF | TGCGCCAGCAGCCCTCGGACGGATAACACTGAAGCTTTCTTT
. | 13 | few | TRBJ2-4 | TRBV4-2 | CASSQEGLNIQYF | TGTGCCAGCAGCCAAGAAGGGTTAAACATTCAGTACTTC
. | 19 | . | TRBJ2-1 | TRBV6-5 | CASSYSIGEPGSSYNEQFF | TGTGCCAGCAGTTACTCGATTGGGGAACCGGGATCCTCCTACAATGAGCAGTTCTTC
. | 15 | . | TRBJ2-7 | TRBV7-9 | CASSLEARPPEEQYF | TGTGCCAGCAGCTTAGAAGCACGGCCCCCTGAGGAGCAGTACTTC
. | 14 | many | TRBJ2-7 | TRBV5-1 | CASSLYDETYEQYF | TGCGCCAGCAGCTTGTACGACGAAACCTACGAGCAGTACTTC
TRBD2 | 13 | few | TRBJ2-7 | TRBV20-1 | CSARTSGSYEQYF | TGCAGTGCTCGCACTAGCGGGAGCTACGAGCAGTACTTC
TRBD1 | 16 | . | TRBJ2-1 | TRBV5-5 | CASSLQTGSDYNEQFF | TGTGCCAGCAGCTTGCAGACAGGGTCGGACTACAATGAGCAGTTCTTC
TRBD1 | 16 | . | TRBJ2-7 | TRBV2 | CASSGGQGAQGYEQYF | TGTGCCAGCAGCGGGGGACAGGGGGCGCAGGGCTACGAGCAGTACTTC
. | 13 | few | TRBJ2-7 | TRBV5-1 | CASSLEAFHEQYF | TGCGCCAGCAGCTTGGAGGCATTCCACGAGCAGTACTTC
. | 14 | . | TRBJ1-1 | TRBV30 | CAWSVLHPGTEAFF | TGTGCCTGGAGTGTACTTCATCCGGGGACTGAAGCTTTCTTT
TRBD2 | 15 | many | TRBJ2-7 | TRBV20-1 | CSARELAGDSYEQYF | TGCAGTGCTAGAGAGCTCGCGGGAGACTCCTACGAGCAGTACTTC
. | 15 | few | TRBJ2-6 | TRBV27 | CASRLEGSGANVLTF | TGTGCCAGCAGACTTGAGGGGTCTGGGGCCAACGTCCTGACTTTC
TRBD2 | 18 | . | TRBJ2-7 | TRBV5-4 | CASSLGGLAGAKPYEQYF | TGTGCCAGCAGCTTGGGTGGACTAGCGGGAGCAAAACCCTACGAGCAGTACTTC
. | 13 | . | TRBJ1-1 | TRBV4-1 | CASSQEGGTEAFF | TGCGCCAGCAGCCAAGAAGGAGGCACTGAAGCTTTCTTT
. | 14 | . | TRBJ2-2 | TRBV2 | CASNGGENTGELFF | TGTGCCAGCAACGGCGGAGAGAACACCGGGGAGCTGTTTTTT
TRBD2 | 17 | . | TRBJ2-3 | TRBV5-1 | CASSPSSAGEVADTQYF | TGCGCCAGCAGCCCTAGCTCAGCGGGAGAGGTCGCAGATACGCAGTATTTT
. | 15 | . | TRBJ2-5 | TRBV9 | CASSVEQGVLETQYF | TGTGCCAGCAGCGTAGAACAGGGAGTCCTGGAGACCCAGTACTTC
. | 13 | few | TRBJ2-1 | TRBV27 | CASSLSDSNEQFF | TGTGCCAGCAGTTTATCCGACTCGAATGAGCAGTTCTTC
TRBD2 | 14 | . | TRBJ2-1 | TRBV9 | CASSVGLADNEQFF | TGTGCCAGCAGCGTAGGCCTAGCGGACAATGAGCAGTTCTTC
TRBD2 | 16 | . | TRBJ2-7 | TRBV7-8 | CASSLEGTSGSYEQYF | TGTGCCAGCAGCTTAGAAGGTACTAGCGGGAGTTACGAGCAGTACTTC
. | 15 | . | TRBJ2-7 | TRBV7-9 | CASSFSQNPLDEQYF | TGTGCCAGCAGCTTCAGTCAAAATCCCTTGGACGAGCAGTACTTC
. | 12 | . | TRBJ2-3 | TRBV5-6 | CAAKGPADTQYF | TGTGCCGCGAAGGGCCCCGCAGATACGCAGTATTTT